This T cell receptor beta chain was recovered during a study of T-cell reconstitution after alpha-beta-depleted transplantation in children (dated by TCRdb to 2016 to 2017). Study-level background: The study quantitatively tracked T-cell immune reconstitution after TCRalphabeta/CD19-depleted allogeneic hematopoietic cell transplantation in children using TCR repertoire profiling.

This clonotype was counted a few times. What this receptor recognizes is not known. Base qualities were left out, and no much larger clone turns up one base away. From a lookup of the germline V gene, CDR1 and CDR2 are KGHSH and LQKENI. The CDR3 holds 15 amino acids from the cysteine to the phenylalanine. The sequence is cut down to CDR3 DNA, 45 bases in frame from base 1. The germline V and J ends show losses of 0 bases and 7 bases respectively, and no gene match explains 7 bases of the junction. The research as a whole found: In some patients, the high TCRbeta diversity seen at day 60 was put down to recipient T cells and intrathymic progenitors that had survived conditioning. The apparently early alphabetaT-cell count recovery about two months after transplant was reportedly dependent on only several hundred rapidly expanded clones derived from non-depleted graft cells. Hyperexpanded clone frequencies declined over subsequent months; after one year, T-cell counts and TCRbeta diversity were mostly attributed to newly produced T cells.

The sample's treatment or condition label, in plain terms: allogeneic hematopoietic cell transplantation with graft depleted of TCRalphabeta T cells and CD19 B cells. The transplant recipients were children given TCRalphabeta/CD19-depleted allogeneic hematopoietic cell grafts. The library came from PCR. Sequencing instrument: Illumina HiSeq 2500. To normalize quantification of the TCRbeta repertoire, the TCR libraries were built with molecular barcoding that relied on unique molecular identifiers. In TCRdb, the public reads were trimmed at Q25 with fastp and aligned with MiXCR, with productive beta chains retained. All rows with the same CDR3 protein become a single entry with the most common DNA and genes. The sample profile shows approximately 430,000 distinct CDR3 sequences; 15% to 20% of them were found once. The ten largest clones capture approximately 29% of the sample.

The source is a boy younger than two who had a stem cell transplant for Wiskott-Aldrich syndrome, so the T cells may come from the graft donor. The V and J segments used are TRBV18 and TRBJ2-7; 9 junctional bases match TRBD2. The source was PBMCs, mostly from graft donor cells, collected 360 days after TCRalphabeta/CD19-depleted stem cell transplant. The CDR3 reads as follows: CASSPPGGGAREQYF. The sequence in DNA is TGTGCCAGCTCACCACCGGGCGGGGGGGCGAGGGAGCAGTACTTC.